This T cell receptor (beta chain) was recorded in a study of T cells in Graves' hyperthyroidism and ophthalmopathy. Whole-study results and caveats: Model output signaled ophthalmopathy a median roughly six months ahead of onset.

Patients aged 18 to 65 had newly diagnosed hyperthyroidism lasting under 2 months. Diagnoses were made from clinical symptoms, serum measures (thyroxine and TRAb), thyroid ultrasound and orbital computed tomography. Amplification yielded TCR beta CDR3 regions, with RNA transcripts as the source. Using the HTBI primer set, a first-round RT-PCR was run on the TCR CDR3. From the multiplex PCR reads, TCRdb called clonotypes with MiXCR, one entry per CDR3 protein. The data contain around 800,000 distinct CDR3 sequences, 35% to 45% of them singletons. In the case of this clonotype: Its antigen is unknown.

The CDR3 spans 15 residues. CDR1 and CDR2 from the germline V gene are MGHRA and YSYEKL. Deletions cut 0 bases from V and 6 bases from J, with 15 bases between. This receptor was obtained from a man younger than 35 with Graves' hyperthyroidism. Sequencing was done on a sample of blood. The chain couples TRBV4-1 to TRBJ2-7; D perhaps matches TRBD1 (6 bases). The CDR3 DNA sequence: TGCGCCAGCAGCCAAGATTCAGGGGAAGGGGGCGAGCAGTACTTC. Encoded protein: CASSQDSGEGGEQYF.